These 17 T cell receptor beta chains came from one sample sequenced in a study of lymphopenia after photon versus proton radiotherapy. TCRdb's copy holds only in-frame clones and misses some; the assay was immunoSEQ multiplex PCR. The table records roughly 45,000 clones, 85% to 90% of them present only once. The sample consisted of peripheral blood, taken from a patient treated with photon-based radiotherapy. The receptor source for this set is a man aged 35-49 years with gastric cancer.

The chain recombines TRBV5-4 with TRBJ1-2; no clear D. This CDR3 comprises 13 residues. Germline CDR1 and CDR2: SGHNT and YYREEE (reference sequence). V was shortened by 3 bases and J by 3 bases, with 9 bases between the two germline ends. The CDR3 spells CASSSVTDYGYTF. The CDR3 DNA is TGTGCCAGCAGCTCGGTGACGGACTATGGCTACACCTTC.

The chain joins TRBV7-9 to TRBJ1-1; weak D call: TRBD1 (6 bases). The CDR3 runs to 16 residues. V shed 5 bases and J shed 0 bases, with 16 bases lying between them. The germline CDR1 and CDR2 sequences are SEHNR and FQNEAQ (reference sequence). CDR3 sequence reads: CASSPRQAVMNTEAFF. The CDR3 region has the DNA TGTGCCAGCAGCCCCCGACAGGCGGTAATGAACACTGAAGCTTTCTTT.

The chain couples TRBV7-6 to TRBJ2-2, with unresolved D. Germline values: CDR1 SGHVS, CDR2 FNYEAQ. The CDR3 length is 16 residues. V was clipped by 6 bases and J by 1 base, with 15 bases between them. This CDR3 reads CASRAGTYLNTGELFF. The CDR3 DNA sequence: TGTGCCAGCAGGGCCGGTACCTACCTGAACACCGGGGAGCTGTTTTTT. Supplemented by reference TRBV7-6 and TRBJ2-2, the full variable domain reads GAGVSQSPRYKVTKRGQDVALRCDPISGHVSLYWYRQALGQGPEFLTYFNYEAQQDKSGLPNDRFSAERPEGSISTLTIQRTEQRDSAMYRCASRAGTYLNTGELFFGEGSRLTVL.

The rearrangement uses TRBV2 and TRBJ1-1; possibly TRBD1 for D (6 bases). The V and J ends lost 4 bases and 0 bases respectively, with 9 bases between them. Germline CDR1 reads SNHLY; CDR2 reads FYNNEI. This CDR3 has 14 amino acids. The CDR3 bases are TGTGCCAGCAGTGGGGACACACTGAACACTGAAGCTTTCTTT. It encodes CASSGDTLNTEAFF.

The chain recombines TRBV5-6 with TRBJ1-1, with D possibly being TRBD1 (5 bases). CDR3 length equals 16 residues. Germline loops: CDR1 SGHDT, CDR2 YYEEEE. Trimming shortened V by 4 bases and J by 0 bases, and 16 bases separated the two germline ends. CDR3 loop: CASSPLTLGVNTEAFF. CDR3 nucleotide sequence: TGTGCCAGCAGCCCCCTGACCCTAGGGGTGAACACTGAAGCTTTCTTT.

The V call is TRBV19, the J call TRBJ1-1; 8 bases match TRBD1. J was trimmed by 4 bases and V by 4 bases; bases with no gene match: 5. This CDR3 has 14 residues. The V gene's germline CDR1 is LNHDA and CDR2 SQIVND (reference sequence). The CDR3 DNA reads TGTGCCAGTAGTACAGACAGGGGCGGCACTGAAGCTTTCTTT. This encodes CASSTDRGGTEAFF.

The J gene is TRBJ2-7, the V gene TRBV6-1; D perhaps matches TRBD1 (6 bases). V was pared by 8 bases and J by 0 bases, with 14 bases between. CDR1 and CDR2 from the germline V gene are MNHNS and SASEGT. This CDR3 is built from 14 residues. CDR3 sequence reads: CASLLDSPSYEQYF. Here the CDR3 DNA reads TGTGCCAGCCTGCTGGACAGTCCCTCCTACGAGCAGTACTTC.

The CDR3 here is CAWSVDRGEAFF. CDR3 coding DNA: TGTGCCTGGAGTGTGGACAGGGGTGAAGCTTTCTTT. This sequence joins TRBV30 and TRBJ1-1, with 9 nucleotides matching TRBD1. From germline, CDR1 is GTSNPN and CDR2 SVGIG (reference sequence). V gave up 0 bases and J gave up 7 bases; unmatched junction bases: 0. The CDR3 covers 12 residues. Full variable domain (rest looked up from reference TRBV30 and TRBJ1-1): SQTIHQWPATLVQPVGSPLSLECTVEGTSNPNLYWYRQAAGRGLQLLFYSVGIGQISSEVPQNLSASRPQDRQFILSSKKLLLSDSGFYLCAWSVDRGEAFFGQGTRLTVV.

V and J are TRBV19 and TRBJ2-7; 10 bases are a match to TRBD1. Germline trimming cut 8 bases from V and 4 bases from J; bases unmatched to any gene: 8. This CDR3 region has 14 residues. The V gene's germline CDR1 is LNHDA and CDR2 SQIVND (reference sequence). Written as DNA, the CDR3 is TGTGCCAGTGGAGGGACAGGGGAAGCATACGAGCAGTACTTC. It encodes CASGGTGEAYEQYF.

The V and J genes are TRBV7-2 and TRBJ2-2; 7 bases match TRBD2. Germline CDR1 reads SGHTA; CDR2 reads FQGNSA. V shed 2 bases, J shed 3 bases, and the junction held 0 bases outside the gene matches. The CDR3 spans 14 residues. CDR3 coding DNA: TGTGCCAGCAGCTTACGGGGGGACACCGGGGAGCTGTTTTTT. This encodes CASSLRGDTGELFF.

The chain combines TRBV7-2 with TRBJ2-7; a possible D gene is TRBD2 (5 bases). V was pared by 3 bases and J by 4 bases, with 10 bases between. The V gene's germline CDR1 is SGHTA and CDR2 FQGNSA. This CDR3 spans 13 amino acids. The CDR3 DNA reads as TGTGCCAGCAGCTTGGGCAGGACTTACGAGCAGTACTTC. As protein: CASSLGRTYEQYF.

V and J are TRBV18 and TRBJ2-2; D is uncertain. The germline gives CDR1 KGHSH, CDR2 LQKENI. V dropped 0 bases and J dropped 6 bases, with 8 bases sitting between them. This CDR3 spans 14 amino acids. The CDR3 DNA reads as TGTGCCAGCTCACCACCGGGGTTTGCCGGGGAGCTGTTTTTT. Encoded protein: CASSPPGFAGELFF. The full variable domain, in which reference TRBV18 and TRBJ2-2 provide the parts outside the CDR3, is NAGVMQNPRHLVRRRGQEARLRCSPMKGHSHVYWYRQLPEEGLKFMVYLQKENIIDESGMPKERFSAEFPKEGPSILRIQQVVRGDSAAYFCASSPPGFAGELFFGEGSRLTVL.

This clone occurred once. The chain links TRBV18 to TRBJ1-1, with unresolved D. V gave up 1 base and J gave up 2 bases, with 8 bases separating them. The V gene's germline CDR1 is KGHSH and CDR2 LQKENI. This CDR3 has 14 residues. CDR3 protein: CASSPQEKNTEAFF. The CDR3 DNA follows: TGTGCCAGCTCACCACAAGAGAAAAACACTGAAGCTTTCTTT.

The chain employs TRBV2 and TRBJ2-7; D perhaps matches TRBD2 (6 bases). CDR1 and CDR2 (germline): SNHLY, FYNNEI. The CDR3 spans 12 residues. V was cut by 3 bases and J by 8 bases, with 11 bases left in between. As DNA, the CDR3 is TGTGCCAGCAGTGAGTTTGGGGGGAAGCAGTACTTC. It is translated as CASSEFGGKQYF.

The chain uses TRBV5-1 and TRBJ1-1; D call uncertain. This CDR3 has 13 amino acids. V lost 3 bases and J 3 bases, leaving 9 bases between the germline ends. Germline loops: CDR1 SGHRS, CDR2 YFSETQ. The CDR3 bases are TGCGCCAGCAGCTCGAACGGAGACACTGAAGCTTTCTTT. Translating it yields CASSSNGDTEAFF.

The rearrangement joins TRBV5-8 to TRBJ2-2; D remains ambiguous. Germline V gene sequence: CDR1 SGHTS, CDR2 YDEGEE. Deletions cut 4 bases from V and 5 bases from J, with 24 bases between. The CDR3 runs to 18 residues. The CDR3 DNA reads TGTGCCAGCAGCCCCGGTTTAGTAGGACGACGCACGACCGGGGAGCTGTTTTTT. It yields the protein CASSPGLVGRRTTGELFF.

The chain recombines TRBV7-3 with TRBJ2-3, with no clear D. Trimming shortened V by 4 bases and J by 0 bases, and 2 bases separated the two germline ends. There are 12 residues in the CDR3. Germline V gene data show CDR1 as SGHTA and CDR2 as FQGTGA. The CDR3, as DNA: TGTGCCAGCAGCTCCAGCACAGATACGCAGTATTTT. Residues: CASSSSTDTQYF. Full variable domain (rest looked up from reference TRBV7-3 and TRBJ2-3): GAGVSQTPSNKVTEKGKYVELRCDPISGHTALYWYRQSLGQGPEFLIYFQGTGAADDSGLPNDRFFAVRPEGSVSTLKIQRTERGDSAVYLCASSSSTDTQYFGPGTRLTVL.